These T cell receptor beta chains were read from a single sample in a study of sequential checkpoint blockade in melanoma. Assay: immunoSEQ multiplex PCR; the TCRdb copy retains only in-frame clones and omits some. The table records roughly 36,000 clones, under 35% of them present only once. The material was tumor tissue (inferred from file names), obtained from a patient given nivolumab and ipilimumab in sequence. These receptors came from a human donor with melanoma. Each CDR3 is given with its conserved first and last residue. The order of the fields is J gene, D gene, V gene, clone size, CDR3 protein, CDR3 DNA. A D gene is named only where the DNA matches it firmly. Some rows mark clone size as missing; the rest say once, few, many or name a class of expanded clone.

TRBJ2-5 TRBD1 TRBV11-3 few CASSLDGLTGGMETQYF TGTGCCAGCAGCTTAGACGGGCTGACAGGGGGCATGGAGACCCAGTACTTC
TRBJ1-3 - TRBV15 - CATSRDSGAGNTIYF TGTGCCACCAGCAGAGATTCAGGGGCTGGAAACACCATATATTTT
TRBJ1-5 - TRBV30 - CAWRKGNQPQHF TGTGCCTGGAGGAAGGGTAATCAGCCCCAGCATTTT
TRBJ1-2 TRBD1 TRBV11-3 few CASRAGTVNYGYTF TGTGCCAGCAGAGCCGGGACAGTAAACTATGGCTACACCTTC
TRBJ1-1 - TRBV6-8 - CASSTSSFRDTEAFF TGTGCCAGCAGTACGTCCAGTTTCAGGGACACTGAAGCTTTCTTT
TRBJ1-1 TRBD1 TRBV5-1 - CASSPGQGNTEAFF TGCGCCAGCAGCCCCGGACAGGGAAACACTGAAGCTTTCTTT
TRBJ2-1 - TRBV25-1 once CASSEEFSSYNEQFF TGTGCCAGCAGTGAAGAGTTTAGCTCCTACAATGAGCAGTTCTTC
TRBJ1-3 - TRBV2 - CASSPKVGGRSGNTIYF TGTGCCAGCAGCCCGAAGGTAGGGGGGCGAAGTGGAAACACCATATATTTT
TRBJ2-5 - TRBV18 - CASSPKPQGFRSQETQYF TGTGCCAGCTCCCCAAAACCTCAGGGGTTCAGGAGTCAAGAGACCCAGTACTTC
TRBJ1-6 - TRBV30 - CAWGLSDSSPLHF TGTGCCTGGGGCCTGAGTGACAGTTCACCCCTCCACTTT
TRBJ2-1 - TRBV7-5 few CASSPPGGDRVGNEQFF TGTGCCAGCAGCCCGCCTGGGGGGGACAGGGTGGGGAATGAGCAGTTCTTC
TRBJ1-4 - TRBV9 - CASSSTVFATNEKLFF TGTGCCAGCAGCTCAACTGTCTTTGCAACTAATGAAAAACTGTTTTTT
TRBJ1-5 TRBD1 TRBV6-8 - CASGYTGEGPQHF TGTGCCAGCGGATACACAGGGGAAGGGCCCCAGCATTTT
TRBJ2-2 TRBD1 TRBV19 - CASKMNTGGPTGELFF TGTGCCAGTAAGATGAATACAGGGGGACCCACCGGGGAGCTGTTTTTT
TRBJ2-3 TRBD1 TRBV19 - CASATGDTDTQYF TGTGCCAGCGCAACAGGGGACACAGATACGCAGTATTTT
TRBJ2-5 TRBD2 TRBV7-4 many CASSLSGSRETQYF TGTGCCAGCAGCTTAAGCGGGAGTCGAGAGACCCAGTACTTC
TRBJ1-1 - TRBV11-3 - CASSLSGRGNTEAFF TGTGCCAGCAGCTTATCCGGCAGGGGGAACACTGAAGCTTTCTTT
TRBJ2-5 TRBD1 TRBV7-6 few CASSPQTGSMWETQYF TGTGCCAGCAGCCCGCAGACAGGGTCTATGTGGGAGACCCAGTACTTC
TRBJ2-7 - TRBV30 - CAWEVGQGHRYEQYF TGTGCCTGGGAAGTTGGGCAGGGGCACCGCTACGAGCAGTACTTC
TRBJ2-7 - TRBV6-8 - CASSYSTGYEQYF TGTGCCAGCAGTTACTCGACCGGATACGAGCAGTACTTC
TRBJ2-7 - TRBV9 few CASSEGFSGLGGEQYF TGTGCCAGCAGTGAAGGTTTTAGCGGTCTAGGTGGAGAGCAGTACTTC
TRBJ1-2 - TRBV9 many CASSGQTNYGYTF TGTGCCAGCAGTGGACAGACTAACTATGGCTACACCTTC
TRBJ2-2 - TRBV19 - CASSRLVGELFF TGTGCCAGTAGTAGACTAGTCGGGGAGCTGTTTTTT
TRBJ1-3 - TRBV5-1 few CASSQATVSSGNTIYF TGCGCCAGCAGCCAGGCGACAGTAAGCTCTGGAAACACCATATATTTT
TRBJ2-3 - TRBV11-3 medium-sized CASSSGVRTDTQYF TGTGCCAGCAGCTCAGGGGTTCGCACAGATACGCAGTATTTT
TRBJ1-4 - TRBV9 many CASSVLGETNEKLFF TGTGCCAGCAGCGTATTGGGGGAAACTAATGAAAAACTGTTTTTT
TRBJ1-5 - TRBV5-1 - CASRAGLDSNQPQHF TGCGCCAGCAGGGCTGGCCTGGATAGCAATCAGCCCCAGCATTTT
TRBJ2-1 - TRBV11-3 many CASSLGRVQNEQFF TGTGCCAGCAGCTTGGGCAGGGTACAGAATGAGCAGTTCTTC
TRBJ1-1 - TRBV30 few CAWRWGPGAIAEAFF TGTGCCTGGAGGTGGGGGCCGGGGGCGATCGCTGAAGCTTTCTTT